The text below deals with one T cell receptor (beta chain). Its antigen is currently unknown. One base away lies a much larger clone, so this may be a sequencing read error. Additional DNA sequences in this sample encode the identical CDR3. Documented time point: baseline pretreatment blood. The treatment is: 15 Gy SBRT to primary tumor, nephrectomy 4 weeks later. Radiation-treated patients gave blood at baseline, week 2 and week 4. The record originates from a study of radiation and T cells in renal cell carcinoma. Study results and limitations: In blood, top tumor clones expanded by 2 weeks, shrinking by 4. Without pretreatment biopsies, baseline tumor clonotype presence was undetermined.

There are 15 residues in the CDR3. Germline values: CDR1 LNHDA, CDR2 SQIVND (reference sequence). V dropped 3 bases and J dropped 2; count of bases not matched to a gene: 1. Profiling relied on immunoSEQ multiplex PCR, and the TCRdb table lists in-frame clones only, not all of them. Here the sample spans some 22,000 clones, 80% being singletons. This sequence originates from a man in his sixties with renal cell carcinoma. V and J are TRBV19 and TRBJ2-1, with 10 bases fitting TRBD2. Sample: blood, taken from a patient whose treatment included radiotherapy and nephrectomy. CDR3 residues: CASSIGTSAYNEQFF. DNA for the CDR3: TGTGCCAGTAGTATTGGGACTAGCGCCTACAATGAGCAGTTCTTC.